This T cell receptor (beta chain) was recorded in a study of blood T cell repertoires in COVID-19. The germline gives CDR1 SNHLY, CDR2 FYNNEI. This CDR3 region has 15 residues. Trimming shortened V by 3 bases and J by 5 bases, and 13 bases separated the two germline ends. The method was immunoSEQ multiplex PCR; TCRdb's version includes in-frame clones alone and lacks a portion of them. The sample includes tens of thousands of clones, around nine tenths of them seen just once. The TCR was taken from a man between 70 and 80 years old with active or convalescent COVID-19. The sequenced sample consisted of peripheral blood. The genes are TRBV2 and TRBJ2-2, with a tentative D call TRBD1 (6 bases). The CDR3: CASSDSSGETGELFF. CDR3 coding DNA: TGTGCCAGCAGTGACTCGTCAGGGGAGACCGGGGAGCTGTTTTTT.